The 5 T cell receptor beta chains in this list originate from one sample, sequenced in a study of OX40 agonist ivuxolimab in advanced cancers. Sequencing was performed with immunoSEQ multiplex PCR; in TCRdb, only in-frame clones are kept and a portion is missing. The data show approximately 100,000 clones, roughly 87% seen once. This specimen consisted of CD4+ or CD8+ T cells sorted from blood, obtained in a trial of the OX40 agonist ivuxolimab. The source of these receptors is an adult with an advanced solid tumor such as melanoma, head and neck, liver or kidney cancer.

The chain joins TRBV6-5 to TRBJ1-5, with TRBD1 matching 7 bases. The CDR3 consists of 15 residues. Losses at the gene ends were 6 bases for V and 8 bases for J; bases not matched to a gene: 13. Looked up from germline, CDR1 is MNHEY and CDR2 is SVGAGI. The chain's CDR3 is CASRPTGAWIEPQHF. In DNA form, the CDR3 reads TGTGCCAGCAGGCCTACAGGGGCTTGGATTGAGCCCCAGCATTTT.

The chain is built from TRBV6-6 and TRBJ2-2, with D uncertain. Trimming removed 4 bases at V and 1 base at J, with 4 bases between. The CDR3 runs to 13 residues. Germline V gene lookup returns CDR1 MNHNY and CDR2 SVGAGI (reference sequence). CDR3 DNA sequence: TGTGCCAGCAGTTGGGGGAACACCGGGGAGCTGTTTTTT. It is translated as CASSWGNTGELFF.

The chain links TRBV25-1 to TRBJ1-1, with 7 bases lining up with TRBD1. There are 14 residues in the CDR3. V was clipped by 6 bases and J by 9 bases; unmatched bases: 13. Germline V lookup: CDR1 MGHDK, CDR2 SYGVNS. The chain's CDR3 is CASSVGTAEPKAFF. CDR3 DNA: TGTGCCAGCAGCGTCGGGACAGCGGAACCTAAAGCTTTCTTT. Based on the CDR3 plus reference TRBV25-1 and TRBJ1-1, the full variable domain is EADIYQTPRYLVIGTGKKITLECSQTMGHDKMYWYQQDPGMELHLIHYSYGVNSTEKGDLSSESTVSRIRTEHFPLTLESARPSHTSQYLCASSVGTAEPKAFFGQGTRLTVV.

The V and J genes are TRBV6-4 and TRBJ1-5; D ambiguous. Trimming removed 3 bases from V and 3 bases from J, with 6 bases in between. The V gene's germline CDR1 is MRHNA and CDR2 SNTAGT. The CDR3 is made up of 13 amino acids. This CDR3 reads CASSEQANQPQHF. The CDR3 nucleotides read TGTGCCAGCAGTGAGCAGGCCAATCAGCCCCAGCATTTT.

The chain links TRBV5-6 to TRBJ2-7; possibly TRBD1 for D (6 bases). Germline CDR1 and CDR2: SGHDT and YYEEEE. The CDR3 covers 14 residues. Trimming stripped 4 bases from V and 2 bases from J, with 13 bases between. The CDR3 reads CASSLKGVPYEQYF. CDR3 sequence (DNA): TGTGCCAGCAGCCTGAAGGGGGTTCCCTACGAGCAGTACTTC.